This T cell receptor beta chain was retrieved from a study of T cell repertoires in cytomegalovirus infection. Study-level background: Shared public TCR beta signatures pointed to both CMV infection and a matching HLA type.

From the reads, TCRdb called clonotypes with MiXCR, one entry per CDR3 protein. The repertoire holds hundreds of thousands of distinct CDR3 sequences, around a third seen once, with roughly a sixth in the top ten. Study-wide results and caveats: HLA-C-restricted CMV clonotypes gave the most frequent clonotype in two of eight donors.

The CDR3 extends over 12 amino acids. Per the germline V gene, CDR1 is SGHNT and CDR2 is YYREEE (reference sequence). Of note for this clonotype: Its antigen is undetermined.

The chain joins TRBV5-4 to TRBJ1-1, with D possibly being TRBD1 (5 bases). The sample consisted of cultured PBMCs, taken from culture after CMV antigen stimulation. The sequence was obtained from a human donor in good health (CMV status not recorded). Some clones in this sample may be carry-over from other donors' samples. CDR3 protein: CASEGTNTEAFF. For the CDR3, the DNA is TGTGCGAGCGAGGGGACGAACACTGAAGCTTTCTTT.